This T cell receptor beta chain was identified during a study of blood T cell repertoires in COVID-19. Across the study: Samples taken during acute and convalescent COVID-19 were collected in the United States, Italy and Spain. Sample material is recorded as cDNA or gDNA derived from T cells, B-cell-depleted T cells, or PBMCs.

Generated by immunoSEQ multiplex PCR, the TCRdb table keeps only in-frame clones and is missing some. The sample lists around 300,000 clones; more than 80% were seen once. J was trimmed by 0 bases and V by 4 bases; bases with no gene match: 10. The CDR3 covers 17 residues. The germline CDR1 and CDR2 sequences are LGHDT and YNNKEL (reference sequence). The clonotype was recovered from a woman in her 40s with acute or convalescent COVID-19. Input material: peripheral blood. The rearrangement links TRBV3-1 (or the pseudogene TRBV3-2) to TRBJ2-3, with 7 bases identical to TRBD2. This CDR3 reads CASSRRGTGGSTDTQYF. CDR3 nucleotide sequence: TGTGCCAGCAGCCGACGGGGAACCGGGGGGAGCACAGATACGCAGTATTTT.